One sample yielded the 27 T cell receptor beta chains listed below, sequenced in a study of tumor and adjacent non-tumor tissue in lung cancer. This sample's RNA came from whole unsorted tissue. This non-tumor lung sample came from over 3 cm beyond the tumor edge. The library came from three nested PCR rounds adapted from ARM-PCR protocols. Using its own MiXCR run on the multiplex PCR reads, TCRdb lists one record per CDR3 protein. This table holds roughly 49,000 distinct CDR3 sequences, around three quarters found once. Material for sequencing was distant non-tumor lung tissue. These receptors were taken from a woman aged 60-70 years with non-small cell lung cancer.

This clonotype was observed once. One end of the junction varies from germline; a read error may be responsible. The chain links TRBV28 to TRBJ2-7; a possible D gene is TRBD1 (5 bases). CDR1 MDHEN and CDR2 SYDVKM come from the germline V gene. The CDR3 has 15 residues. The CDR3 loop is CASSLPLARGYEQCF. Here the CDR3 DNA reads TGTGCCAGCAGTTTACCCTTGGCAAGGGGTTACGAGCAGTGCTTC.

In the case of this clonotype: Its ends do not fully match the called genes, so a read error is possible. V usage is TRBV12-3 or TRBV12-4 and J usage is TRBJ1-5, with D possibly TRBD1 on 5 matching bases. The CDR3 is 16 residues long. In DNA, the CDR3 is TGTGTCAGCATTCTGTCGGGGAGCGGGGGTAATCAGCCCCACCATTTC. Translation: CVSILSGSGGNQPHHF.

CDR3 protein: CASSLDTGQQKTQYF. CDR3 bases: TGCGCCAGCAGCCTAGACACCGGACAGCAAAAGACCCAGTACTTC. This sequence joins TRBV4-3 and TRBJ2-5, with TRBD1 as a possible D gene (6 bases). V lost 4 bases, J lost 6 bases, and 18 bases lay in between. Germline-derived CDR1 and CDR2 are LGHNA and YSLEER. There are 15 residues in the CDR3.

About this clonotype: A much larger clone lies one base from this, so it may be a read error. This rearrangement joins TRBV9 to TRBJ2-6, with D unresolved. Germline V gene data show CDR1 as SGDLS and CDR2 as YYNGEE. The CDR3 contains 15 residues. The CDR3 loop reads CASCVWVAGANVLTF. As DNA, the CDR3 is TGTGCCAGCTGCGTGTGGGTCGCTGGGGCCAACGTCCTGACTTTC.

This clonotype was seen a single time. A junction end diverges from the germline sequence, so it may reflect a read error. The CDR3 here is CSGELRQGASYEQYF. The CDR3 DNA is TGCAGCGGTGAACTCCGACAGGGGGCTTCCTACGAGCAATATTTC. The chain joins TRBV29-1 to TRBJ2-7; 10 nucleotides align to TRBD1. The CDR3 has 15 residues. The germline CDR1 and CDR2 sequences are SQVTM and ANQGSEA.

J is TRBJ2-1 and V is TRBV14, with TRBD2 as a possible D gene (5 bases). Germline CDR1 is SGHDN and CDR2 is FVKESK. The length of the CDR3 is 16 residues. V was clipped by 4 bases and J by 9 bases, with 22 bases between them. The DNA of the CDR3 is TGTGCCAGCAGCCTAGAATCTCCGGGAAGGCCTGGTGAGCAGTTCTTC. This encodes CASSLESPGRPGEQFF.

Concerning this clonotype: A read error may account for a junction end that differs from germline. The chain is built from TRBV11-3 and TRBJ2-3; weak D call: TRBD2 (5 bases). CDR3 length: 16 amino acids. CDR1 and CDR2 (germline): SGHNT, YENEEA. CDR3 DNA sequence: TGTGCCAACAGCCCCCGCCGGAAGGAGGGCACAGATACGCAGTATTTT. Protein: CANSPRRKEGTDTQYF.

In its sample, this clonotype was seen once. The chain employs TRBV11-2 and TRBJ2-3, with 10 bases lining up with TRBD2. The V segment lost 8 bases and the J segment 6 bases; nucleotides outside the gene matches: 14. The length of the CDR3 is 16 residues. Germline V CDR1 and CDR2: SGHAT, FQNNGV. The CDR3 loop reads CASGYLAGGAADTQYF. The DNA for the CDR3 is TGTGCCAGCGGATATTTAGCGGGAGGCGCTGCGGATACGCAGTATTTT.

Points on this clonotype: At one end the junction does not follow the germline gene, possibly because of a read error. This chain links TRBV11-3 with TRBJ2-7, with D possibly matching TRBD2 (5 bases). The germline CDR1 and CDR2 sequences are SGHNT and YENEEA. This CDR3 region has 14 residues. CDR3 loop: CVSSLGTGTYEQYF. The CDR3 DNA sequence: TGTGTCAGCAGCTTAGGTACGGGAACCTATGAGCAGTACTTC.

At least ten counts were recorded for this clonotype. The chain joins TRBV5-4 to TRBJ2-3, with D possibly matching TRBD1 (6 bases). Between the trimmed V and J ends, which lost 8 bases and 6 bases, there was a span of 19 bases. Germline assignment: CDR1 SGHNT and CDR2 YYREEE (reference sequence). The CDR3 sequence is 14 residues long. The CDR3 sequence: CASSKGDGPDTQYF. CDR3 DNA sequence: TGTGCCAGTTCGAAGGGGGACGGGCCGGATACGCAGTATTTT.

Concerning this clonotype itself: One end of the junction varies from germline; a read error may be responsible. The V and J genes are TRBV7-9 and TRBJ2-2; D possibly corresponds to TRBD2 (5 bases). The CDR3 extends over 13 amino acids. The germline V gene has CDR1 SEHNR and CDR2 FQNEAQ (reference sequence). The CDR3 DNA is TGTGCCAGCTGCTTAACGGCTTCCGGGGAGCCGTTTTTT. It codes for CASCLTASGEPFF.

This clonotype has only a few counts. CDR3 amino acids: CASSCGKASSGKQFF. CDR3 sequence (DNA): TGTGCCAGCAGCTGCGGGAAGGCTAGCTCGGGAAAGCAGTTCTTC. The chain uses TRBV7-8 and TRBJ2-1; weak D call: TRBD2 (6 bases). The V gene lost 4 bases and the J gene lost 11 bases, with 21 bases spanning the gap. Germline V lookup: CDR1 SGHVS, CDR2 FQNEAQ. The length of the CDR3 is 15 residues. The whole variable domain, remainder taken from reference TRBV7-8 and TRBJ2-1, is GAGVSQSPRYKVAKRGQDVALRCDPISGHVSLFWYQQALGQGPEFLTYFQNEAQLDKSGLPSDRFFAERPEGSVSTLKIQRTQQEDSAVYLCASSCGKASSGKQFFGPGTRLTVL.

In its sample, this clonotype was seen many times. V and J are TRBV28 and TRBJ2-1; 8 positions match TRBD1. V lost 3 bases to trimming and J lost 5 bases; unmatched junction nucleotides: 9. The CDR3 covers 16 residues. Germline V gives CDR1 MDHEN, CDR2 SYDVKM. This CDR3 reads CASSFSGQGADNEQFF. The CDR3 coding sequence is TGTGCCAGCAGTTTCTCTGGACAGGGAGCAGACAATGAGCAGTTCTTC.

This clonotype was recorded once. An end of the junction does not agree with germline; a read error may underlie this. The V and J genes are TRBV4-3 and TRBJ1-3, with 9 positions matching TRBD1. CDR1 and CDR2 (germline): LGHNA, YSLEER. The CDR3 length is 17 residues. The CDR3 region has the DNA TGCGCCACTAGCCAGACCGTACAGGGGGCGTTGGGAAACACTATATATTTT. Translating gives CATSQTVQGALGNTIYF.

Of note for this clonotype: At one boundary the junction diverges from the germline segment, which might be a read error. The chain carries TRBV12-3 or TRBV12-4 and TRBJ2-3, with no clear D. CDR3 size: 18 residues. CDR3 coding DNA: TGTGCCAGCAGTCCCGGCCTGCGGATGGGTAATCAGGCAGATACACAGTATTTT. It yields the protein CASSPGLRMGNQADTQYF.

A note on this clonotype: Just one base apart from a much larger clone, this may be a read error. Lacking the conserved final phenylalanine or tryptophan, this CDR3 likely reflects a read error. The chain carries TRBV5-1 and TRBJ2-3; D may be TRBD2 (6 bases). V was pared by 4 bases and J by 3 bases, with 12 bases between. CDR1 SGHRS and CDR2 YFSETQ come from the germline V gene. The CDR3 is made up of 14 amino acids. CDR3 in amino acids: CASSPGTATDTQYL. CDR3 DNA sequence: TGCGCCAGCAGCCCCGGGACTGCTACAGATACGCAGTATTTA.

There are many counts of this clonotype. This chain uses TRBV7-6 with TRBJ1-1, with D unclear. Germline values: CDR1 SGHVS, CDR2 FNYEAQ. The CDR3 runs to 13 residues. Trimming pared 6 bases from V and 1 base from J, leaving 9 bases between. The chain's CDR3 is CASRREGNTEAFF. The CDR3, as DNA: TGTGCCAGCAGAAGAGAGGGGAACACTGAAGCTTTCTTT.

Details on this clonotype: Given the absence of the conserved phenylalanine or tryptophan at the CDR3 end, a read error is likely. The J gene is TRBJ2-2, the V gene TRBV11-2; D not certain. In germline, CDR1 is SGHAT, CDR2 FQNNGV. The length of the CDR3 is 15 residues. The DNA for the CDR3 is TGTACCAACAGCTTAGAGTGGGGGAACACCGGGGAGCTGTTTTAT. This encodes CTNSLEWGNTGELFY.

The chain is built from TRBV6-5 and TRBJ2-3; D call uncertain. This CDR3 comprises 16 residues. Germline CDR1 and CDR2: MNHEY and SVGAGI. Trimming cost V 7 bases and J 2 bases, with 19 bases left between them. DNA of the CDR3: TGTGCCAGCAATCCCCTACTCTTTCAGTCCACAGATACGCAGTATTTT. Amino acids: CASNPLLFQSTDTQYF.

As concerns this clonotype: Given a much more abundant clone one base away, this may be a read error. The V call is TRBV5-1, the J call TRBJ1-5; 9 positions match TRBD1. CDR3 length: 15 residues. Per the germline V gene, CDR1 is SGHRS and CDR2 is YFSETQ. This chain's CDR3 is CTSSSGDRENQPQHF. The CDR3 coding sequence is TGCACCAGCAGCTCTGGGGACAGGGAGAACCAGCCCCAGCATTTT.

A note on this clonotype: Its ends do not fully match the called genes, so a read error is possible. V is TRBV4-3 and J is TRBJ2-7; D possibly uses TRBD1 or TRBD2 (5 bases each). The germline CDR1 and CDR2 sequences are LGHNA and YSLEER. The CDR3 is made up of 16 amino acids. CDR3 coding DNA: TGCACCAGCAGCCAAGATAACAGACTGGGGGACTACGAGCAGTACTTC. Translation gives CTSSQDNRLGDYEQYF.

This chain connects TRBV6-2 or TRBV6-3 to TRBJ2-7; a weak D match, TRBD2 (6 bases). Germline V gives CDR1 MNHEY, CDR2 SVGEGT. The CDR3 has 16 amino acids. CDR3 protein: CTGSPSPGSPPREQYF. As DNA, the CDR3 is TGTACCGGTAGTCCGTCTCCCGGGAGCCCCCCAAGGGAGCAGTACTTC.

Remarks on this clonotype: At one end, the junction sequence differs from germline, possibly due to a read error. The chain has TRBV12-3 or TRBV12-4 and TRBJ1-2; no definite D call. The CDR3 has 14 amino acids. In DNA form, the CDR3 reads TGTGCCAGCAGCAAAAGGGTGTTCTTCTATGGTTACACCTTC. Protein: CASSKRVFFYGYTF.

As for this clonotype: The junction departs from the called germline gene at one end, perhaps through a read error. V usage is TRBV6-2 or TRBV6-3 and J usage is TRBJ2-1; 7 nucleotides agree with TRBD2. The CDR3 sequence is 11 residues long. Germline V lookup: CDR1 MNHEY, CDR2 SVGEGT. CDR3 DNA sequence: TGTGCTAGCGGCGAGGGGAGGGAGCGGTTCTTC. This sequence encodes CASGEGRERFF.

This clonotype appeared a single time. This rearrangement joins TRBV6-5 to TRBJ1-2; no definite D call. CDR3 length: 15 amino acids. V was trimmed by 9 bases and J by 4 bases, leaving 21 bases between them. Germline CDR1 is MNHEY and CDR2 is SVGAGI. This CDR3 reads CASCQSTPLGYGYTF. CDR3 sequence (DNA): TGTGCCAGTTGCCAATCAACTCCCCTTGGCTATGGCTACACCTTC.

This clonotype was counted a few times. One junction end disagrees with the germline gene, perhaps due to a read error. The chain carries TRBV6-5 and TRBJ2-5; either TRBD1 or TRBD2 may supply D (5 bases each). This CDR3 spans 14 amino acids. CDR1 and CDR2 (germline): MNHEY, SVGAGI. CDR3 sequence: CASSVQGEEETQYF. In DNA, the CDR3 is TGTGCAAGCAGTGTCCAGGGAGAGGAAGAGACCCAGTATTTC.

Notes on this clonotype: Germline is not matched at one junction end, which may reflect a read error. The rearrangement links TRBV6-1 to TRBJ1-1, with TRBD1 identical over 8 bases. The V gene's germline CDR1 is MNHNS and CDR2 SASEGT. The CDR3 length is 13 residues. DNA of the CDR3: TGTGCCAGCAATTACAGGGGGGCCACTGATGCTTTCTTT. As protein: CASNYRGATDAFF.